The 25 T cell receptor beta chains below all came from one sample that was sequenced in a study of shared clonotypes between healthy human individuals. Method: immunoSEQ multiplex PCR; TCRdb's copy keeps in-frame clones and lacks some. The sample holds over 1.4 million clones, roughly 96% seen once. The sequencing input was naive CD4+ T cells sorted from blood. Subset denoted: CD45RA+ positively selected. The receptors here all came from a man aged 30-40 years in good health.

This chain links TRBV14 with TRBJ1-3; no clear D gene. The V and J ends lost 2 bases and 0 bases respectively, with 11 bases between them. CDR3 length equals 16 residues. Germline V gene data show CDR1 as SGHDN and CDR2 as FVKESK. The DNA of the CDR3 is TGTGCCAGCAGCCAATCGGTTAGGAGCTCTGGAAACACCATATATTTT. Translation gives CASSQSVRSSGNTIYF.

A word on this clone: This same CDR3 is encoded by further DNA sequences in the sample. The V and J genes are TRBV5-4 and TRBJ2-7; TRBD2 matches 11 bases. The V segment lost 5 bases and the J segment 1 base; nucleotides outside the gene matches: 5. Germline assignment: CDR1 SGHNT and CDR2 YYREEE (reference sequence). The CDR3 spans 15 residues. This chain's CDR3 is CASSSGTSGSYEQYF. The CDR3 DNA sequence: TGTGCCAGCAGTTCCGGGACTAGCGGTTCCTACGAGCAGTACTTC.

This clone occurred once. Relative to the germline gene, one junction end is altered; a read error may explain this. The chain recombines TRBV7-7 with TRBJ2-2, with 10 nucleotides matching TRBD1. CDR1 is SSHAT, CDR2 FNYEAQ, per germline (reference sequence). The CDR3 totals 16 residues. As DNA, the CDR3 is TGTGCTAGCAGCCTAGGACAGGGGGTCGACACCGGGGAGCTGTTTTTT. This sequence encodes CASSLGQGVDTGELFF.

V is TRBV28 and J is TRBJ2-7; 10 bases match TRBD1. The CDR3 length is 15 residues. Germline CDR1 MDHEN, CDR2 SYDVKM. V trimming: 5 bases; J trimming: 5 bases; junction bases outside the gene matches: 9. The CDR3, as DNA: TGTGCCAGCAGTCCCTGGACAGGGGGTCGGGACGAGCAGTACTTC. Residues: CASSPWTGGRDEQYF.

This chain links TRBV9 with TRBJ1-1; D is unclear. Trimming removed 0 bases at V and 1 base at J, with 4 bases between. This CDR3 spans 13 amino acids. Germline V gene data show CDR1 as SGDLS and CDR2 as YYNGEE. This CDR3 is CASSVDQNTEAFF. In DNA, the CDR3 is TGTGCCAGCAGCGTAGATCAGAACACTGAAGCTTTCTTT.

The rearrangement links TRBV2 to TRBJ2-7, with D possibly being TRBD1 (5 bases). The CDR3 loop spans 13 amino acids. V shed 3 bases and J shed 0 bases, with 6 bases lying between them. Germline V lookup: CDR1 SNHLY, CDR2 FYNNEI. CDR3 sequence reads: CASSDDSSYEQYF. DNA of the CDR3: TGTGCCAGCAGTGACGACAGCTCCTACGAGCAGTACTTC. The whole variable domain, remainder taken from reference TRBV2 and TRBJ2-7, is EPEVTQTPSHQVTQMGQEVILRCVPISNHLYFYWYRQILGQKVEFLVSFYNNEISEKSEIFDDQFSVERPDGSNFTLKIRSTKLEDSAMYFCASSDDSSYEQYFGPGTRLTVT.

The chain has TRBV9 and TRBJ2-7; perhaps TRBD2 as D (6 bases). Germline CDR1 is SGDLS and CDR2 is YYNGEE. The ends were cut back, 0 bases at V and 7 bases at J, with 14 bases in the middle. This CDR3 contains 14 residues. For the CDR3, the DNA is TGTGCCAGCAGCGTAGGGGGGAGGCAGGCAGAGCAGTACTTC. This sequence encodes CASSVGGRQAEQYF. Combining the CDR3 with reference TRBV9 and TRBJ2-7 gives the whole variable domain DSGVTQTPKHLITATGQRVTLRCSPRSGDLSVYWYQQSLDQGLQFLIQYYNGEERAKGNILERFSAQQFPDLHSELNLSSLELGDSALYFCASSVGGRQAEQYFGPGTRLTVT.

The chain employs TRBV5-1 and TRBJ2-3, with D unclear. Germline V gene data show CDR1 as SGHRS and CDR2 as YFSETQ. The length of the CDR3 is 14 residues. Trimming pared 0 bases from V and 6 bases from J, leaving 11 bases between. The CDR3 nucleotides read TGCGCCAGCAGCTTGGGGTCCAACGGGGATACGCAGTATTTT. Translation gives CASSLGSNGDTQYF.

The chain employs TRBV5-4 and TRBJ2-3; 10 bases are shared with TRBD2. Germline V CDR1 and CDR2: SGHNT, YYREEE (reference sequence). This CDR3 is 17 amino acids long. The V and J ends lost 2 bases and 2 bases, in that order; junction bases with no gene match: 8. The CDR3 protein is CASSFAISGRNTDTQYF. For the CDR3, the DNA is TGTGCCAGCAGCTTCGCGATTAGCGGGAGGAACACAGATACGCAGTATTTT.

CDR3 loop: CASSTAAGGLASSYEQYF. In nucleotides, the CDR3 is TGTGCCAGCTCAACCGCGGCAGGGGGCCTGGCCAGCTCCTACGAGCAGTACTTC. The chain employs TRBV18 and TRBJ2-7, with 8 bases fitting TRBD1. The length of the CDR3 is 18 residues. Germline-derived CDR1 and CDR2 are KGHSH and LQKENI. Trimming cost V 5 bases and J 0 bases; bases outside gene matches: 15. The full variable domain, with the rest looked up from reference TRBV18 and TRBJ2-7, is NAGVMQNPRHLVRRRGQEARLRCSPMKGHSHVYWYRQLPEEGLKFMVYLQKENIIDESGMPKERFSAEFPKEGPSILRIQQVVRGDSAAYFCASSTAAGGLASSYEQYFGPGTRLTVT.

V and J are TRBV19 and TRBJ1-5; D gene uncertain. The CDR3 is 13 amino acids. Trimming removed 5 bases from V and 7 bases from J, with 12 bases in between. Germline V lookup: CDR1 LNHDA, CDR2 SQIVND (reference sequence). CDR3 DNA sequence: TGTGCCAGTAGTGTTCTCGAGGCGCAGCCCCAGCATTTT. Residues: CASSVLEAQPQHF.

The CDR3 sequence: CASSQDPSTGAKNIQYF. The CDR3 region has the DNA TGTGCCAGCAGCCAAGACCCTAGCACAGGAGCCAAAAACATTCAGTACTTC. The V and J genes are TRBV4-2 and TRBJ2-4; D could derive from TRBD1 or TRBD2 (5 bases each). Germline V lookup: CDR1 LGHNA, CDR2 YNFKEQ. The CDR3 is 17 residues long. Trimming stripped 0 bases from V and 0 bases from J, with 12 bases between.

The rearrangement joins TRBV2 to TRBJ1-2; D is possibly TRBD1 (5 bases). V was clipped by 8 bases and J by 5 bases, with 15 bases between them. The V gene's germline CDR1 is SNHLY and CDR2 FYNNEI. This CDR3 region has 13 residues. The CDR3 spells CASQRDVEYGYTF. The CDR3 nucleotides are TGTGCCAGCCAGAGGGACGTGGAATATGGCTACACCTTC.

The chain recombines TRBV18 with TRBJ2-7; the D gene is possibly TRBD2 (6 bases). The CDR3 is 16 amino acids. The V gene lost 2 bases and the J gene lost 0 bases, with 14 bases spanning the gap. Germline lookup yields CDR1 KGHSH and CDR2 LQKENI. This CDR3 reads CASSPSAGLSSYEQYF. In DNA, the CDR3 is TGTGCCAGCTCACCATCTGCGGGATTAAGCTCCTACGAGCAGTACTTC. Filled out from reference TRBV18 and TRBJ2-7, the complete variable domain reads NAGVMQNPRHLVRRRGQEARLRCSPMKGHSHVYWYRQLPEEGLKFMVYLQKENIIDESGMPKERFSAEFPKEGPSILRIQQVVRGDSAAYFCASSPSAGLSSYEQYFGPGTRLTVT.

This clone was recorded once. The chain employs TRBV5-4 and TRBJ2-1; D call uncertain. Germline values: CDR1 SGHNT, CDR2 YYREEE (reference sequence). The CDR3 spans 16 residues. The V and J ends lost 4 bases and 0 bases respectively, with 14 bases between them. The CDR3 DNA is TGTGCCAGCAGCAAATCCGGGTTCTCCTCCTACAATGAGCAGTTCTTC. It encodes CASSKSGFSSYNEQFF.

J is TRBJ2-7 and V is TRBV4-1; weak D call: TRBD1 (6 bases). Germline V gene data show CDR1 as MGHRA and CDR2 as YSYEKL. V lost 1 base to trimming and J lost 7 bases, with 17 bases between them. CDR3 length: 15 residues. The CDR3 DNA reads TGCGCCAGCAGCCAAGGGCTCAGGGGCCTCGGGGAGCAGTACTTC. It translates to CASSQGLRGLGEQYF.

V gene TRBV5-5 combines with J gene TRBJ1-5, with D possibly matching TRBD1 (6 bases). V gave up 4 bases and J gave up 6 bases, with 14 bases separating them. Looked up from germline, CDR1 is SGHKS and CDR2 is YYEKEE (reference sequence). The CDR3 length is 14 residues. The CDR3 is CASSVGGAGQPQHF. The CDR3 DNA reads TGTGCCAGCAGCGTCGGGGGGGCTGGTCAGCCCCAGCATTTT.

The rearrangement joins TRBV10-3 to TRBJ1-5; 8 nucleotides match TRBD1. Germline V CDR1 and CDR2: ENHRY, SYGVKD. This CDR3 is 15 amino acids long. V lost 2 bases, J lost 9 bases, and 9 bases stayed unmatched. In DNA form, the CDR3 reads TGTGCCATCAGTGAGAGGGCAGGGGGCTTTCCGCCCCAGCATTTT. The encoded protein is CAISERAGGFPPQHF.

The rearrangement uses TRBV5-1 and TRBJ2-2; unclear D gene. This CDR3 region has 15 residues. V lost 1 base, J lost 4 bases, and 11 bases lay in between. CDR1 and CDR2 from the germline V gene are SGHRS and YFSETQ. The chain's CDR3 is CASSLSGVGTGELFF. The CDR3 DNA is TGCGCCAGCAGCTTGAGTGGAGTTGGCACCGGGGAGCTGTTTTTT.

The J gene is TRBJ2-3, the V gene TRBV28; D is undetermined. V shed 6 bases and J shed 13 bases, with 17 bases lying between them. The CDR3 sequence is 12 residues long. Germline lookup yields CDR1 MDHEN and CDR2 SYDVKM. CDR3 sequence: CASRTQTEPKYF. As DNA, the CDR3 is TGTGCCAGCAGAACCCAGACCGAACCAAAGTATTTT.

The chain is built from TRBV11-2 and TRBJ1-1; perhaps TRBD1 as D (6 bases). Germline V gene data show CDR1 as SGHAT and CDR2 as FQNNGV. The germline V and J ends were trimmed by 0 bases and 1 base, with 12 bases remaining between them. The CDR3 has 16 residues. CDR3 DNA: TGTGCCAGCAGCTTAGATAAAAACAGGGCGAACACTGAAGCTTTCTTT. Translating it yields CASSLDKNRANTEAFF.

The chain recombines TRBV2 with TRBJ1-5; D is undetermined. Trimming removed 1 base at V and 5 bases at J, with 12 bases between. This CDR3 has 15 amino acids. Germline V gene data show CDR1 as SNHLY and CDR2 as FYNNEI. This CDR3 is CASSEGFGLYQPQHF. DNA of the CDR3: TGTGCCAGCAGTGAAGGTTTCGGGCTGTATCAGCCCCAGCATTTT.

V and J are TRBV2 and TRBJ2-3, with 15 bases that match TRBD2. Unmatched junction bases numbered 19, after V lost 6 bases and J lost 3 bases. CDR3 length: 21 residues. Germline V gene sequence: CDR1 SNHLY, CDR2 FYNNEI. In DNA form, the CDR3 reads TGTGCCAGCAGATACCCCGGGACGGAAGCCGGGACTAGCGGGAGGACAGATACGCAGTATTTT. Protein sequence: CASRYPGTEAGTSGRTDTQYF.

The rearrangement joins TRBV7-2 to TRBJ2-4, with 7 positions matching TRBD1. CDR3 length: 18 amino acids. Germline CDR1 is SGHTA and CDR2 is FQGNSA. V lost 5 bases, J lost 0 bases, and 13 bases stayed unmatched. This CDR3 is CASSSFWGQTLAKNIQYF. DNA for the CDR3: TGTGCCAGCAGCAGTTTTTGGGGACAGACCTTAGCCAAAAACATTCAGTACTTC.

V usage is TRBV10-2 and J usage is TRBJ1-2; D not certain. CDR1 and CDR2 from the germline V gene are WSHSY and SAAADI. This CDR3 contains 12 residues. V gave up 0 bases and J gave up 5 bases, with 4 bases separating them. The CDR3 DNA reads TGCGCCAGCAGTGAGTCGACTTATGGCTACACCTTC. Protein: CASSESTYGYTF.